This T cell receptor beta chain came from a study of cytomegalovirus exposure and HLA in healthy donors. Overall study context: Unique TCRs numbering roughly 85 million, obtained from HLA-typed donors, made up an early data release.

Worth noting for this clone: Its target is not known.

The donors were healthy bone marrow donors. The study, taken as a whole, reports: TCR association rates varied by HLA locus in a later analysis, with DRB1 highest and HLA-C lowest. Segments of the TCR beta V type were, in most cases, productive about 87% or about 30% of the time in an earlier analysis.

Primers included in the PCR were 60 Vbeta and 13 Jbeta primers. Sequencing used immunoSEQ multiplex PCR; TCRdb keeps in-frame clones, though not all of them. The data show 150,000 to 200,000 clones, 77% seen once. The CDR3 sequence is 15 residues long. Trimming removed 0 bases at V and 1 base at J, with 8 bases between. CDR1 is ENHRY and CDR2 is SYGVKD in the germline V gene. This clonotype was obtained from a woman in her thirties in good health and CMV-seronegative. This sequence joins TRBV10-3 and TRBJ2-3; D remains ambiguous. The source material was PBMCs. The CDR3 protein is CAISESLAGTDTQYF. The CDR3 coding sequence is TGTGCCATCAGTGAGTCGCTGGCTGGCACAGATACGCAGTATTTT.